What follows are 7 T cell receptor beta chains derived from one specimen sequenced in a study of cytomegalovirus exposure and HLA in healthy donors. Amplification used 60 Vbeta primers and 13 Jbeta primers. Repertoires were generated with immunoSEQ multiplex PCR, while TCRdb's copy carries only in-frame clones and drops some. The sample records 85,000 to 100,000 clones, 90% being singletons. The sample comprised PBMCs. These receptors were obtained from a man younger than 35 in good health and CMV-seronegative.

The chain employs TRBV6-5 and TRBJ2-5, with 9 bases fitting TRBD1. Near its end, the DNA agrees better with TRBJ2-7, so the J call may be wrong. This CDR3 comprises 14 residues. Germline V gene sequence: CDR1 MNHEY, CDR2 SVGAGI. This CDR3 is CASSYRDRDYEQYF. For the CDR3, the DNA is TGTGCCAGCAGTTACCGGGACAGGGACTACGAGCAGTACTTC.

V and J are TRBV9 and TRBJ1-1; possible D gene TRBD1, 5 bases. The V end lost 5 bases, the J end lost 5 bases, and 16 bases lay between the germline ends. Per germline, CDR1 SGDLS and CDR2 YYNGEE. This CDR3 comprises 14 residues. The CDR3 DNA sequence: TGTGCCAGCAGTGCCAGGGAGGGAAAAACTGAAGCTTTCTTT. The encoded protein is CASSAREGKTEAFF. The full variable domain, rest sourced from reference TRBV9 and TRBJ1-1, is DSGVTQTPKHLITATGQRVTLRCSPRSGDLSVYWYQQSLDQGLQFLIQYYNGEERAKGNILERFSAQQFPDLHSELNLSSLELGDSALYFCASSAREGKTEAFFGQGTRLTVV.

The CDR3 sequence: CASSQTNTGELFF. The CDR3 DNA is TGTGCCAGCAGCCAGACGAACACCGGGGAGCTGTTTTTT. The chain carries TRBV27 and TRBJ2-2; D not certain. The germline CDR1 and CDR2 sequences are MNHEY and SMNVEV (reference sequence). V was trimmed by 6 bases and J by 0 bases, leaving 5 bases between them. The CDR3 spans 13 residues.

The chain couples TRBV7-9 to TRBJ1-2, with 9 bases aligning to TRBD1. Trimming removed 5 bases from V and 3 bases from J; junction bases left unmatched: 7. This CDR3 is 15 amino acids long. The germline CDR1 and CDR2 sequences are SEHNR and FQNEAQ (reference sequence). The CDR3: CASSPGQGHYYGYTF. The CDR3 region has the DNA TGTGCCAGCAGCCCCGGACAGGGGCATTACTATGGCTACACCTTC.

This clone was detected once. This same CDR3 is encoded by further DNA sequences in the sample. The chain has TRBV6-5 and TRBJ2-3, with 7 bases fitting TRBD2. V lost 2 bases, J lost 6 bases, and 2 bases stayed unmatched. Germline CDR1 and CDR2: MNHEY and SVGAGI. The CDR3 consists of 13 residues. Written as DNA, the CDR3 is TGTGCCAGCAGTTACGCCGGGGGGGATACGCAGTATTTT. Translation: CASSYAGGDTQYF.

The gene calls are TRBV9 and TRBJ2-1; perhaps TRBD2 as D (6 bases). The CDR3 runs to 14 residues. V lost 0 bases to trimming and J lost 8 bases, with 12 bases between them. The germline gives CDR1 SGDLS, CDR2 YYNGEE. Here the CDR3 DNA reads TGTGCCAGCAGCGTAGTTTGGTCGGGAGATGAGCAGTTCTTC. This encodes CASSVVWSGDEQFF.

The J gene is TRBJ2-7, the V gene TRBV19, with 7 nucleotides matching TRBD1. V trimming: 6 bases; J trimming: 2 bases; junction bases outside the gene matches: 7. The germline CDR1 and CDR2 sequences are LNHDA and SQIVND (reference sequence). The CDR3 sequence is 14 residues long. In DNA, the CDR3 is TGTGCCAGTAGGCAGGGACAGCCACCCTACGAGCAGTACTTC. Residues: CASRQGQPPYEQYF.